One sample yielded the 13 T cell receptor beta chains listed below, sequenced in a study of cytomegalovirus exposure and HLA in healthy donors. TCRdb keeps only in-frame clones here, not all; method: immunoSEQ multiplex PCR. The table has tens of thousands of clones, approximately 95% seen once. Sequencing input: PBMCs. The receptors derive from a woman younger than 35 in good health and CMV-seronegative.

The chain combines TRBV30 with TRBJ2-2; 14 positions match TRBD2. Per germline, CDR1 GTSNPN and CDR2 SVGIG (reference sequence). CDR3 length equals 19 residues. V lost 0 bases to trimming and J lost 5 bases; unmatched junction nucleotides: 11. The DNA for the CDR3 is TGTGCCTGGAGTGTAGATCCCGGACTAGCGGGAGGCGATACCGGGGAGCTGTTTTTT. Translated: CAWSVDPGLAGGDTGELFF.

This sequence joins TRBV23-1 and TRBJ1-6; 11 bases are shared with TRBD1. TRBV23-1 is an ORF, with its function uncertain. With V trimmed by 8 bases and J by 6 bases, 12 bases remained unmatched. The CDR3 runs to 17 residues. The CDR3 spells CASGFSGTGGCNSPLHF. The CDR3, as DNA: TGCGCCAGCGGATTTTCCGGGACAGGGGGTTGTAATTCACCCCTCCACTTT.

The V call is TRBV7-8, the J call TRBJ1-1; D is unclear. CDR1 and CDR2 (germline): SGHVS, FQNEAQ. Trimming stripped 5 bases from V and 1 base from J, with 17 bases between. There are 16 residues in the CDR3. The CDR3 reads CASSLGGGRTNTEAFF. CDR3 sequence (DNA): TGTGCCAGCAGCCTAGGAGGAGGACGGACGAACACTGAAGCTTTCTTT.

This chain uses TRBV5-4 with TRBJ2-5, with unresolved D. Germline lookup yields CDR1 SGHNT and CDR2 YYREEE (reference sequence). V was shortened by 0 bases and J by 1 base, with 16 bases between the two germline ends. The CDR3 spans 17 residues. This chain's CDR3 is CASSLGPTQRSQETQYF. CDR3 DNA: TGTGCCAGCAGCTTGGGTCCTACTCAAAGAAGCCAAGAGACCCAGTACTTC.

This clone has just one count. The V and J genes are TRBV27 and TRBJ2-7, with D possibly TRBD1 on 5 matching bases. The V end lost 7 bases, the J end lost 4 bases, and 11 bases lay between the germline ends. This CDR3 has 12 amino acids. The germline gives CDR1 MNHEY, CDR2 SMNVEV (reference sequence). CDR3 sequence reads: CASKAGSYEQYF. In nucleotides, the CDR3 is TGTGCCAGCAAGGCAGGGTCTTACGAGCAGTACTTC.

The chain links TRBV7-6 to TRBJ2-6; D not certain. This CDR3 comprises 15 residues. Between the trimmed V and J ends, which lost 4 bases and 0 bases, there was a span of 7 bases. Germline CDR1 is SGHVS and CDR2 is FNYEAQ. The chain's CDR3 is CASSSKNSGANVLTF. Written as DNA, the CDR3 is TGTGCCAGCAGCTCTAAAAACTCTGGGGCCAACGTCCTGACTTTC. Full variable domain (rest looked up from reference TRBV7-6 and TRBJ2-6): GAGVSQSPRYKVTKRGQDVALRCDPISGHVSLYWYRQALGQGPEFLTYFNYEAQQDKSGLPNDRFSAERPEGSISTLTIQRTEQRDSAMYRCASSSKNSGANVLTFGAGSRLTVL.

This chain joins TRBV6-1 and TRBJ2-3, with 10 bases that match TRBD1. J was trimmed by 2 bases and V by 6 bases; bases with no gene match: 5. CDR3 length: 15 residues. CDR1 is MNHNS, CDR2 SASEGT, per germline. The CDR3 reads CASRDRGASTDTQYF. For the CDR3, the DNA is TGTGCCAGCAGGGACAGGGGGGCTTCCACAGATACGCAGTATTTT.

The gene calls are TRBV2 and TRBJ2-3; the match to TRBD2 covers 9 bases. Germline lookup yields CDR1 SNHLY and CDR2 FYNNEI. Trimming took 7 bases from V and 6 from J; bases not matched to a gene: 8. The length of the CDR3 is 14 residues. CDR3 residues: CASIGGGALDTQYF. Written as DNA, the CDR3 is TGTGCCAGCATAGGCGGGGGGGCTCTTGATACGCAGTATTTT.

The chain carries TRBV27 and TRBJ2-1; 7 bases map to TRBD1. This CDR3 contains 13 residues. J gave up 10 bases and V 5 bases, and 8 bases lay outside the gene matches. CDR1 is MNHEY and CDR2 is SMNVEV in the germline V gene (reference sequence). CDR3 loop: CASSPRDSREQFF. The CDR3 coding sequence is TGTGCCAGCAGTCCCCGGGACAGTCGGGAGCAGTTCTTC.

The chain employs TRBV5-6 and TRBJ1-1; possibly TRBD1 for D (6 bases). This CDR3 region has 15 residues. Germline V gene sequence: CDR1 SGHDT, CDR2 YYEEEE. Trimming took off 0 bases at V and 11 bases at J, with 20 bases between the two ends. This chain's CDR3 is CASSLVGGLRENAFF. As DNA, the CDR3 is TGTGCCAGCAGCTTGGTGGGGGGGCTGAGGGAAAATGCTTTCTTT.

V is TRBV5-4 and J is TRBJ2-1; possibly TRBD1 for D (5 bases). Germline lookup yields CDR1 SGHNT and CDR2 YYREEE (reference sequence). This CDR3 contains 12 residues. V shed 0 bases and J shed 9 bases, with 7 bases lying between them. CDR3 nucleotide sequence: TGTGCCAGCAGCTTGGTAGGGGTTGAGCAGTTCTTC. Encoded protein: CASSLVGVEQFF. Using reference TRBV5-4 and TRBJ2-1 for the parts outside the CDR3, the full variable domain is ETGVTQSPTHLIKTRGQQVTLRCSSQSGHNTVSWYQQALGQGPQFIFQYYREEENGRGNFPPRFSGLQFPNYSSELNVNALELDDSALYLCASSLVGVEQFFGPGTRLTVL.

The gene calls are TRBV19 and TRBJ2-3; the match to TRBD2 covers 9 bases. V trimming: 3 bases; J trimming: 9 bases; junction bases outside the gene matches: 10. In germline, CDR1 is LNHDA, CDR2 SQIVND (reference sequence). This CDR3 region has 15 residues. The CDR3 region has the DNA TGTGCCAGTAGTATCCCTAGCGGGACCTTTCTGACGCAGTATTTT. It translates to CASSIPSGTFLTQYF.

CDR3 region: CASSRRGTSSPGELFF. CDR3 DNA: TGTGCCAGCAGCAGACGGGGGACTAGCAGCCCCGGGGAGCTGTTTTTT. V and J are TRBV27 and TRBJ2-2; TRBD2 matches at 9 bases. Germline CDR1 MNHEY, CDR2 SMNVEV (reference sequence). This CDR3 has 16 residues. With V trimmed by 6 bases and J by 6 bases, 11 bases remained unmatched.